Given below is one T cell receptor (beta chain) in context. This entry comes from a study of control samples from healthy donors and cancer patients. TCRdb's table, derived via immunoSEQ multiplex PCR, lists solely in-frame clones and lacks some. This table has fewer than 120,000 clones, around 89% appearing once. The receptor comes from an older woman with lung cancer. Sequences were obtained from PBMCs.

Here the CDR3 reads CASSVGTGVTNEKLFF. The CDR3 DNA follows: TGTGCCAGCAGCGTCGGGACAGGGGTAACTAATGAAAAACTGTTTTTT. The rearrangement links TRBV7-9 to TRBJ1-4; 10 bases agree with TRBD1. The CDR3 loop spans 16 amino acids. Germline CDR1 SEHNR, CDR2 FQNEAQ (reference sequence). The V gene end was trimmed by 5 bases and the J gene end by 1 base; junction bases not matched to a gene: 4. The full variable domain, completed using reference TRBV7-9 and TRBJ1-4, is DTGVSQNPRHKITKRGQNVTFRCDPISEHNRLYWYRQTLGQGPEFLTYFQNEAQLEKSRLLSDRFSAERPKGSFSTLEIQRTEQGDSAMYLCASSVGTGVTNEKLFFGSGTQLSVL.